The 9 T cell receptor beta chains below come from one sample, sequenced in a study of beta chain features in type 1 diabetes. The authors reverse transcribed all of the isolated RNA, so sequencing captured expressed TCRB transcripts. Only in-frame clones appear in the TCRdb table, and some are missing; sequencing was by immunoSEQ multiplex PCR. The data show over 100,000 clones, roughly 43% seen once. The sequencing sample was made of stem cell memory CD4+ T cells from blood. The receptors come from a woman aged 18-29 years in good health.

The chain couples TRBV5-6 to TRBJ1-2, with 8 bases matching TRBD1. The CDR3 totals 15 residues. The V gene end was trimmed by 3 bases and the J gene end by 6 bases; junction bases not matched to a gene: 10. CDR1 SGHDT and CDR2 YYEEEE come from the germline V gene. The CDR3 DNA follows: TGTGCCAGCAGCTGGATGGGGACAGGAACCCATGGCTACACCTTC. This codes for CASSWMGTGTHGYTF.

The chain's CDR3 is CASKIQGARGGYTF. CDR3 bases: TGTGCCAGCAAGATTCAGGGGGCGCGAGGCGGCTACACCTTC. This chain links TRBV6-5 with TRBJ1-2; 8 nucleotides align to TRBD1. CDR3 length: 14 residues. The J segment lost 8 bases and the V segment lost 7 bases, leaving 12 bases of the junction unmatched. The germline V gene has CDR1 MNHEY and CDR2 SVGAGI.

The V gene is TRBV28, the J gene TRBJ2-7, with 9 bases matching TRBD2. This CDR3 is built from 14 residues. The V and J ends lost 8 bases and 4 bases, in that order; junction bases with no gene match: 9. CDR1 is MDHEN and CDR2 is SYDVKM in the germline V gene. The CDR3 nucleotides read TGTGCCAGCTCTCCTAGCGGGGTTGCGTACGAGCAGTACTTC. It yields the protein CASSPSGVAYEQYF.

The chain joins TRBV5-6 to TRBJ2-3, with 7 bases aligning to TRBD1. V shed 2 bases and J 7 bases; nucleotides not matched to a gene: 10. Germline V CDR1 and CDR2: SGHDT, YYEEEE. The CDR3 runs 15 residues. The CDR3, as DNA: TGTGCCAGCAGCTTACAGGGGCCCCCCGTACATACGCAGTATTTT. Amino acid sequence: CASSLQGPPVHTQYF.

The chain joins TRBV5-4 to TRBJ2-1; possible D gene TRBD2, 7 bases. This CDR3 spans 14 amino acids. Germline loops: CDR1 SGHNT, CDR2 YYREEE (reference sequence). V dropped 5 bases and J dropped 1 base, with 10 bases sitting between them. CDR3 nucleotide sequence: TGTGCCAGCAGGGGGGGGCGATCCTACAATGAGCAGTTCTTC. Amino acid sequence: CASRGGRSYNEQFF.

This chain uses TRBV6-4 with TRBJ2-3, with TRBD2 as a possible D gene (5 bases). CDR1 is MRHNA, CDR2 SNTAGT, per germline. The germline V and J ends were trimmed by 6 bases and 2 bases, with 12 bases remaining between them. There are 14 residues in the CDR3. The chain's CDR3 is CASRRTVITDTQYF. CDR3 in DNA: TGTGCCAGCAGGAGGACTGTAATCACAGATACGCAGTATTTT.

In the case of this clone: One junction end disagrees with the germline gene, perhaps due to a read error. CDR3 amino acids: CSALDLPTEF. CDR3 nucleotide sequence: TGCAGTGCTCTGGACTTGCCGACGGAGTTC. This chain joins TRBV20-1 and TRBJ2-7; possibly TRBD2 for D (5 bases). Germline V gives CDR1 DFQATT, CDR2 SNEGSKA (reference sequence). CDR3 size: 10 residues.

The V and J genes are TRBV11-2 and TRBJ2-7, with TRBD2 identical over 13 bases. The CDR3 runs to 17 residues. V trimming: 6 bases; J trimming: 2 bases; junction bases outside the gene matches: 10. Germline V gene sequence: CDR1 SGHAT, CDR2 FQNNGV. The CDR3 region has the DNA TGTGCCAGCAGGTCCGGACTGGGACTAGCGGGACCCTACGAGCAGTACTTC. Amino acid sequence: CASRSGLGLAGPYEQYF.

This clone came up a few times. CDR3 in amino acids: CASRAEMNTEAFF. The CDR3, as DNA: TGTGCCAGCAGGGCAGAAATGAACACTGAAGCTTTCTTT. The rearrangement joins TRBV2 to TRBJ1-1; D not resolved. The CDR3 length is 13 residues. The germline gives CDR1 SNHLY, CDR2 FYNNEI. V was pared by 6 bases and J by 0 bases, with 8 bases between.